Listed below are T cell receptor beta chains from one sample, sequenced in a study of shared clonotypes between healthy human individuals. The data were produced by immunoSEQ multiplex PCR, yet TCRdb's version contains in-frame clones alone and is incomplete. The table has approximately 740,000 clones, less than 85% seen once. Sample: memory CD4+ T cells sorted from blood. The source of these receptors is a woman in her 30s in good health. Each CDR3 is given with its conserved first and last residue.

V gene | CDR3 protein
TRBV5-1 | CASSLGTGSYQPQHF
TRBV5-4 | CASSLVTIPDTQYF
TRBV5-6 | CASSLDWGSGTGELFF
TRBV5-1 | CASSLASGRQETQYF
TRBV30 | CAWSGAGDEQYF
TRBV7-6 | CASKLAGGYEQYF
TRBV5-1 | CASSPGTAGNTIYF
TRBV29-1 | CSVVPGISYNEQFF
TRBV28 | CASSLLTLAHHNEQFF
TRBV30 | CAWSPFRGEQYF
TRBV2 | CASSELGGSYGYTF
TRBV2 | CASSRGAGANVLTF
TRBV30 | CASKGPAGLTDTQYF
TRBV6-1 | CASSEDFGTGYRNTIYF
TRBV18 | CASSPKEGRNTEAFF
TRBV19 | CASTSPGDEAFF
TRBV2 | CASILTGRGEKLFF